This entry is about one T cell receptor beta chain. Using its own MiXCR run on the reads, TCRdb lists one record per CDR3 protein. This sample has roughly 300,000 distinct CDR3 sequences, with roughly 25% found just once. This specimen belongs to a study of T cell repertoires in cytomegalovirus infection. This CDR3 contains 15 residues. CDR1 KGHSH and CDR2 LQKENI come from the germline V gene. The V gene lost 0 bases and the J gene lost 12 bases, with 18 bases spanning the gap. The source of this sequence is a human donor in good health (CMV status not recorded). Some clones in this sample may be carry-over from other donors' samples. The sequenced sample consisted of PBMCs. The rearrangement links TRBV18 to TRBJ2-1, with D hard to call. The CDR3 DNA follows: TGTGCCAGCTCACCACCTGAGGCAGTTTATTACTCGCAGTTCTTC. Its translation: CASSPPEAVYYSQFF. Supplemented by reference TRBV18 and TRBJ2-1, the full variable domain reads NAGVMQNPRHLVRRRGQEARLRCSPMKGHSHVYWYRQLPEEGLKFMVYLQKENIIDESGMPKERFSAEFPKEGPSILRIQQVVRGDSAAYFCASSPPEAVYYSQFFGPGTRLTVL.